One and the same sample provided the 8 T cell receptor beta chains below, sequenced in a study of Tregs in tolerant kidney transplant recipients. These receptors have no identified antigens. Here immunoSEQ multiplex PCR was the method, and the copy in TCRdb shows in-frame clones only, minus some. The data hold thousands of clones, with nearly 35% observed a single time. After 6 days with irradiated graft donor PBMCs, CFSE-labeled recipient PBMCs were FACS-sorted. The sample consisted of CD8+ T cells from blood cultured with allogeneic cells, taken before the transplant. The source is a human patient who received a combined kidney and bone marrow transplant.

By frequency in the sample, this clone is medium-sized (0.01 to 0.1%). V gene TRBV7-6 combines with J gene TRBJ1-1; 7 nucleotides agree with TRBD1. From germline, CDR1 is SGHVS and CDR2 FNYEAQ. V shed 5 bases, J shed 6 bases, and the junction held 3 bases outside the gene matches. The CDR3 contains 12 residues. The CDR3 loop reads CASSQGGSEAFF. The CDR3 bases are TGTGCCAGCAGCCAGGGGGGCTCTGAAGCTTTCTTT. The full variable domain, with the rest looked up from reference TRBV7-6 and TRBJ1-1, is GAGVSQSPRYKVTKRGQDVALRCDPISGHVSLYWYRQALGQGPEFLTYFNYEAQQDKSGLPNDRFSAERPEGSISTLTIQRTEQRDSAMYRCASSQGGSEAFFGQGTRLTVV.

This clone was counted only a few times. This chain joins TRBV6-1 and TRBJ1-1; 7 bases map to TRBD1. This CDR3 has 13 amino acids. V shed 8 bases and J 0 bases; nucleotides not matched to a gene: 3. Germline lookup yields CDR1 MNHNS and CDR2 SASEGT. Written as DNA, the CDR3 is TGTGCCAGCTCGACAGGGTTGAACACTGAAGCTTTCTTT. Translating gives CASSTGLNTEAFF.

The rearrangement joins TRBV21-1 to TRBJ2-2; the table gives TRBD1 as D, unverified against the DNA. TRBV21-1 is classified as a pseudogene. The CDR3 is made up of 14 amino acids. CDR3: CASGKGQNTGELFF. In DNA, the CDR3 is TGTGCCAGCGGGAAGGGACAGAACACCGGGGAGCTGTTTTTT.

CDR3 nucleotides: TGTGCCAGCAGCCCCCTAGACTATGGCTACACCTTC. Residues: CASSPLDYGYTF. The chain uses TRBV13 and TRBJ1-2; D gene uncertain. The germline V and J ends were trimmed by 5 bases and 3 bases, with 7 bases remaining between them. Per germline, CDR1 PRHDT and CDR2 FYEKMQ (reference sequence). This CDR3 has 12 amino acids. Full variable domain (outside the CDR3, taken from reference TRBV13 and TRBJ1-2): AAGVIQSPRHLIKEKRETATLKCYPIPRHDTVYWYQQGPGQDPQFLISFYEKMQSDKGSIPDRFSAQQFSDYHSELNMSSLELGDSALYFCASSPLDYGYTFGSGTRLTVV.

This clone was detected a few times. The CDR3 DNA follows: TGTGCCAGCAGGGCGACAGACTGGAACACTGAAGCTTTCTTT. Amino acid sequence: CASRATDWNTEAFF. The chain recombines TRBV11-3 with TRBJ1-1; tentative D call: TRBD1 (5 bases). The CDR3 runs 14 residues. V was clipped by 6 bases and J by 1 base, with 12 bases between them. Germline V gene sequence: CDR1 SGHNT, CDR2 YENEEA.

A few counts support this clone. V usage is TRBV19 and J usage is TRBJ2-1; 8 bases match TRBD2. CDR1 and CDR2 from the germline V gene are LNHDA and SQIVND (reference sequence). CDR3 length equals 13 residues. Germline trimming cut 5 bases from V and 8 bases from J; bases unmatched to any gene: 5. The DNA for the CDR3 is TGTGCCAGTAGTTTACGGACTAGCTATGAGCAGTTCTTC. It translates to CASSLRTSYEQFF.

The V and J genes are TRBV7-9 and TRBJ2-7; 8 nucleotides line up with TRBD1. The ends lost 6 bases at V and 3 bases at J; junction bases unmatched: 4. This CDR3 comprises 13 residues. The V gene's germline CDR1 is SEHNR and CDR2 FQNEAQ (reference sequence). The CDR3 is CASSGDRGYEQYF. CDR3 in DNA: TGTGCCAGCAGTGGCGACAGGGGCTACGAGCAGTACTTC.

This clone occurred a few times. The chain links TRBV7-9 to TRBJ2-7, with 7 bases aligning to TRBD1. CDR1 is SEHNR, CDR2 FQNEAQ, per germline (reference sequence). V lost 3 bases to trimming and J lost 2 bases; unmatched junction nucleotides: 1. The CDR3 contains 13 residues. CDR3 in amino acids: CASSLDRTYEQYF. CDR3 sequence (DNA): TGTGCCAGCAGCTTGGACAGGACCTACGAGCAGTACTTC.